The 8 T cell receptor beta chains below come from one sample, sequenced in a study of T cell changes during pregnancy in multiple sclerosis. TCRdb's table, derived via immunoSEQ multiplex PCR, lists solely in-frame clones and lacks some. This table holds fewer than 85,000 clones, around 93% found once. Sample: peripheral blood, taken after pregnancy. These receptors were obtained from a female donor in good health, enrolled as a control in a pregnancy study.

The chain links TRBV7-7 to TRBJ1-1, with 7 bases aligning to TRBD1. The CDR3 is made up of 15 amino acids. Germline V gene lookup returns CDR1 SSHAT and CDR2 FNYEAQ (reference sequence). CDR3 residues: CATTQWTGINTEAFF. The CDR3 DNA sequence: TGTGCTACCACCCAATGGACAGGCATTAACACTGAAGCTTTCTTT.

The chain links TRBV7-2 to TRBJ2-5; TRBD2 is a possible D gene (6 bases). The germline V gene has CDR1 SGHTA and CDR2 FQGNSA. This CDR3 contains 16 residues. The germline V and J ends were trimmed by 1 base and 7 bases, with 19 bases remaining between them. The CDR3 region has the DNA TGTGCCAGCAGCTTAGAGGGCGGGGCCCTCCCGGGGACCCAGTACTTC. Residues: CASSLEGGALPGTQYF. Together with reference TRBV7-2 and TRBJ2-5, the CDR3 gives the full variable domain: GAGVSQSPSNKVTEKGKDVELRCDPISGHTALYWYRQSLGQGLEFLIYFQGNSAPDKSGLPSDRFSAERTGGSVSTLTIQRTQQEDSAVYLCASSLEGGALPGTQYFGPGTRLLVL.

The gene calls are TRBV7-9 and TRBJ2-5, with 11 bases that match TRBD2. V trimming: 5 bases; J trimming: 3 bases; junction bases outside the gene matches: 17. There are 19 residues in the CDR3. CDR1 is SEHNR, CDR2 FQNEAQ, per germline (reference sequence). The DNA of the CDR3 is TGTGCCAGCAGCCCGAAACCCTGGCTAGCGGGAGGAGCGGAAGAGACCCAGTACTTC. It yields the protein CASSPKPWLAGGAEETQYF. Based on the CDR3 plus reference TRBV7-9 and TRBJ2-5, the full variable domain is DTGVSQNPRHKITKRGQNVTFRCDPISEHNRLYWYRQTLGQGPEFLTYFQNEAQLEKSRLLSDRFSAERPKGSFSTLEIQRTEQGDSAMYLCASSPKPWLAGGAEETQYFGPGTRLLVL.

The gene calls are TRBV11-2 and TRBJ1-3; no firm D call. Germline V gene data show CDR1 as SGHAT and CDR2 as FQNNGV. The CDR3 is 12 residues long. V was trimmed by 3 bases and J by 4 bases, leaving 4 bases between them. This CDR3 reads CASSFPGNTIYF. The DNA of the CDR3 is TGTGCCAGCAGCTTCCCGGGAAACACCATATATTTT.

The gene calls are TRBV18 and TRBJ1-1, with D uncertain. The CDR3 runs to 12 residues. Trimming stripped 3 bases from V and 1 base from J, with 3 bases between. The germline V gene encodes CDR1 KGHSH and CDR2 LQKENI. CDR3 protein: CASSPQNTEAFF. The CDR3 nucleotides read TGTGCCAGCTCACCTCAGAACACTGAAGCTTTCTTT.

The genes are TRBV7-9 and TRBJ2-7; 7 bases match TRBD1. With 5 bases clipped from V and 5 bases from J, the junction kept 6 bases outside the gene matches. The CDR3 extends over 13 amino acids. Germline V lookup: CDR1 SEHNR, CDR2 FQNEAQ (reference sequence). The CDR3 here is CASSTTGKNEQYF. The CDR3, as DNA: TGTGCCAGCAGCACGACAGGGAAGAACGAGCAGTACTTC.

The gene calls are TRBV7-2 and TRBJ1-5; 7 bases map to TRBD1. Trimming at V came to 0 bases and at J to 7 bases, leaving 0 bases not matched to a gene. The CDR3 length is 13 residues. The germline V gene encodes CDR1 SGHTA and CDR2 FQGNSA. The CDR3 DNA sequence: TGTGCCAGCAGCTTAGCCAGGGGGCAGCCCCAGCATTTT. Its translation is CASSLARGQPQHF.

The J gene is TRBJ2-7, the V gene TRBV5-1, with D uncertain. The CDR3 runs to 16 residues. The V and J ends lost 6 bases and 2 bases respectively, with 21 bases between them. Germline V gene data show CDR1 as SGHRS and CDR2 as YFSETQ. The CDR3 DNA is TGCGCCAGCAAGCCGCTTAGCCGAAGCCCCCCCTACGAGCAGTACTTC. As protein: CASKPLSRSPPYEQYF.